This TCR beta chain is drawn from a study of Tregs in tolerant kidney transplant recipients. V gave up 5 bases and J gave up 3 bases, with 5 bases separating them. CDR3 length: 11 amino acids. Germline CDR1 MNHNY, CDR2 SVGAGI (reference sequence). Method: immunoSEQ multiplex PCR; TCRdb's copy keeps in-frame clones and lacks some. Here the sample spans about 110,000 clones, roughly 89% being singletons. The TCR comes from a human donor who received a combined kidney and bone marrow transplant. The chain carries TRBV6-6 and TRBJ2-7; D might be TRBD2 (5 bases). The sequences come from CD4+ T cells from blood, collected before the transplant. The CDR3 nucleotides read TGTGCCAGCAGTCGGGGCTACGAGCAGTACTTC. Protein sequence: CASSRGYEQYF.